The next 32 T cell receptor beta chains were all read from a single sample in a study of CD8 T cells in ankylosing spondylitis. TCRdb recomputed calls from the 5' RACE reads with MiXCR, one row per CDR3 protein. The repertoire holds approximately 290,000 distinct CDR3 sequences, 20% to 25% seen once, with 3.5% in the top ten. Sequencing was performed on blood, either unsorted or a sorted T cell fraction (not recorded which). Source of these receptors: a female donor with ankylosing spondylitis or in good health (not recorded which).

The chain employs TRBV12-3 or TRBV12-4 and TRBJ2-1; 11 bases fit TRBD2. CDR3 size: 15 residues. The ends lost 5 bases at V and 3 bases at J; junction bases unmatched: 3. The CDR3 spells CASSTGLAVYNEQFF. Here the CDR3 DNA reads TGTGCCAGCAGTACGGGACTAGCGGTCTACAATGAGCAGTTCTTC.

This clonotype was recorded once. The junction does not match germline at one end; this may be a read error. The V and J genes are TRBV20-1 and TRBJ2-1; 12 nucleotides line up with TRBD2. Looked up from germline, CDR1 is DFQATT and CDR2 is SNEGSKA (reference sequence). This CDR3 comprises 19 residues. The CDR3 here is CCASRPGLAGPVLYNEQFF. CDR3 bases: TGCTGTGCTAGTCGCCCGGGACTAGCGGGCCCAGTCCTATACAATGAGCAGTTCTTC.

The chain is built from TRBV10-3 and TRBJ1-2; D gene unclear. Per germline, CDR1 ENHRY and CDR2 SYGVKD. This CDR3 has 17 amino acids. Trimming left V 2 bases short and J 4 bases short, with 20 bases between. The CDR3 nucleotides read TGTGCCATCAGTGAGATGCAGGCCGGATTTGTCAGCTATGGCTACACCTTC. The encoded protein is CAISEMQAGFVSYGYTF.

This chain's CDR3 is CASRREGTGDEQFF. DNA of the CDR3: TGTGCCAGCAGGAGGGAGGGAACGGGAGATGAGCAGTTCTTC. The chain is built from TRBV2 and TRBJ2-1, with 7 bases identical to TRBD2. Germline trimming cut 6 bases from V and 8 bases from J; bases unmatched to any gene: 10. Looked up from germline, CDR1 is SNHLY and CDR2 is FYNNEI. The length of the CDR3 is 14 residues.

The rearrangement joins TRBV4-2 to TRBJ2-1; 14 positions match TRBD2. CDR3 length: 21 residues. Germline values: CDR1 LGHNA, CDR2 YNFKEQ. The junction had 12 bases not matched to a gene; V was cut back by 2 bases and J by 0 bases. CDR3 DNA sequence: TGTGCCAGCAGCCAACTTGGACTAGCGGGGGGAGTTCCGAGCTCCTACAATGAGCAGTTCTTC. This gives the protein CASSQLGLAGGVPSSYNEQFF.

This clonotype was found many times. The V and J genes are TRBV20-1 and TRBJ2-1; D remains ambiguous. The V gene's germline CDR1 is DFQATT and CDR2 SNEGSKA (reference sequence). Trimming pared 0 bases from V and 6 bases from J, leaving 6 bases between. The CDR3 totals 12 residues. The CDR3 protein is CSARDAFNEQFF. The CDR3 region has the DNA TGCAGTGCTAGAGACGCGTTCAATGAGCAGTTCTTC.

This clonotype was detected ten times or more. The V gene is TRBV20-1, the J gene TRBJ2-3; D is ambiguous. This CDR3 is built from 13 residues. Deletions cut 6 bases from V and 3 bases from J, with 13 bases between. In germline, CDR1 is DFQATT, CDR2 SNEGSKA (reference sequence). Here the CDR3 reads CSAQAGPTDTQYF. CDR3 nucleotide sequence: TGCAGTGCCCAGGCCGGGCCGACAGATACGCAGTATTTT.

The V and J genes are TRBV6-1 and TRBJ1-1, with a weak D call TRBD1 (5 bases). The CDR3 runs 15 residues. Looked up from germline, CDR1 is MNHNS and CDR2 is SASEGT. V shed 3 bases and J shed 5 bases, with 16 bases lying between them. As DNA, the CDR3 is TGTGCCAGCAGTGATACAGGCGCCTGGTGGACTGAAGCTTTCTTT. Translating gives CASSDTGAWWTEAFF.

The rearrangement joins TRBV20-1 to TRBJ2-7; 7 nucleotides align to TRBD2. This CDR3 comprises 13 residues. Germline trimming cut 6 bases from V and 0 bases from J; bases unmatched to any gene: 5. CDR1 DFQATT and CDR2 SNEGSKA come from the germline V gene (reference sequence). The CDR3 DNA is TGCAGTGCAGCACTAGCGAGCTCCTACGAGCAGTACTTC. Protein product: CSAALASSYEQYF.

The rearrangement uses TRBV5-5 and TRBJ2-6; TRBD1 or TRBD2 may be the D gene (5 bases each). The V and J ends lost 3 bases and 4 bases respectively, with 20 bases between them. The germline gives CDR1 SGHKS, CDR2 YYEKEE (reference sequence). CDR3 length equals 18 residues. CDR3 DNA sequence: TGTGCCAGCAGCTCCAGGGACGGTGCTTATTTCGGGGCCAACGTCCTGACTTTC. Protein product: CASSSRDGAYFGANVLTF.

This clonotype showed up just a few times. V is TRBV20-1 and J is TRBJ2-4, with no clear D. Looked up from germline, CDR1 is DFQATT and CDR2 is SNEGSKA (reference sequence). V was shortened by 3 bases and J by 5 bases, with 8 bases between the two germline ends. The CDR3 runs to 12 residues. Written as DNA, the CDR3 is TGCAGTGCTAGTTCCCCCCAAAACATTCAGTACTTC. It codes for CSASSPQNIQYF.

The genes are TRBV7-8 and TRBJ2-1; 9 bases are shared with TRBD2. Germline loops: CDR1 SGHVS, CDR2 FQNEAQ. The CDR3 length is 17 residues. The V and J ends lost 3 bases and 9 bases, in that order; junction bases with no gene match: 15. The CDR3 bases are TGTGCCAGCAGCTTGGGCCATGTCCGCGGGAGGGTTCTTGAGCAGTTCTTC. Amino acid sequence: CASSLGHVRGRVLEQFF.

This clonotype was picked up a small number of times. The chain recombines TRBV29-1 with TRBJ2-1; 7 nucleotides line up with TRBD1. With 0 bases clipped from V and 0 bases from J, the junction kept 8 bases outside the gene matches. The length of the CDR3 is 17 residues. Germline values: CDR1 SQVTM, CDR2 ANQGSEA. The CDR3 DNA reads TGCAGCGTTGAAGATCCGGGACAGCAGTACTCCTACAATGAGCAGTTCTTC. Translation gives CSVEDPGQQYSYNEQFF.

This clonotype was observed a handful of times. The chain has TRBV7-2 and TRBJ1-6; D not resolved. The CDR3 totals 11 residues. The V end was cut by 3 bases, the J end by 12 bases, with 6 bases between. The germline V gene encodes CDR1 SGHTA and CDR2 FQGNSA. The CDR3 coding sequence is TGTGCCAGCAGCTTCCGAGGACCCCTCCACTTT. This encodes CASSFRGPLHF.

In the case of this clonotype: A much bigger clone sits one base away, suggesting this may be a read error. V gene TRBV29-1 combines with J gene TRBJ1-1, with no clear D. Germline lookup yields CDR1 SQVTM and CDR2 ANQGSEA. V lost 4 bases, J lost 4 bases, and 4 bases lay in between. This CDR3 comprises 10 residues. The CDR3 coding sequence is TGCAGCGTTGCAGGCACTGAAGCTTTCTTT. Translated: CSVAGTEAFF.

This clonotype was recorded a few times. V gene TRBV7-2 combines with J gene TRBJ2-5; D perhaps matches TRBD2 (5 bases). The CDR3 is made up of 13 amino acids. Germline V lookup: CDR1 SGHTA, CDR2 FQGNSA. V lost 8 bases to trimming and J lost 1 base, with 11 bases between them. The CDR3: CASGSEVQETQYF. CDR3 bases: TGTGCCAGCGGTTCGGAGGTCCAAGAGACCCAGTACTTC. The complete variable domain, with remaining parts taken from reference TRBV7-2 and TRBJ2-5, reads GAGVSQSPSNKVTEKGKDVELRCDPISGHTALYWYRQSLGQGLEFLIYFQGNSAPDKSGLPSDRFSAERTGGSVSTLTIQRTQQEDSAVYLCASGSEVQETQYFGPGTRLLVL.

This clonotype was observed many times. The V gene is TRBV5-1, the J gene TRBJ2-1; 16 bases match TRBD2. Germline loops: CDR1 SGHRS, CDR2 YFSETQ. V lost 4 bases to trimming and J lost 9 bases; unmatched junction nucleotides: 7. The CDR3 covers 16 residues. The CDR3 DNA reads TGCGCCAGCAGCCTTGGGACTAGCGGGAGGGGGGCTGAGCAGTTCTTC. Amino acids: CASSLGTSGRGAEQFF.

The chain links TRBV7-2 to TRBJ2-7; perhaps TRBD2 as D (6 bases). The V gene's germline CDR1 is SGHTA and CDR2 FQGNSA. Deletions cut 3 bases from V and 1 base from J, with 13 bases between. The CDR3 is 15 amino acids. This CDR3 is CASSLGWGRSYEQYF. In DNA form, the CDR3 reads TGTGCCAGCAGCTTGGGGTGGGGGAGGTCCTACGAGCAGTACTTC.

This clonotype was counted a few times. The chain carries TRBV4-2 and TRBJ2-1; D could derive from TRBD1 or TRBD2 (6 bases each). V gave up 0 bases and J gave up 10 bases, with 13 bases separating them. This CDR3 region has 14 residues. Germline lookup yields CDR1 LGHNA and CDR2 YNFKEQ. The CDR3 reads CASSQDSGDSEQFF. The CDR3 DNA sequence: TGTGCCAGCAGCCAAGACTCAGGGGACTCAGAGCAGTTCTTC.

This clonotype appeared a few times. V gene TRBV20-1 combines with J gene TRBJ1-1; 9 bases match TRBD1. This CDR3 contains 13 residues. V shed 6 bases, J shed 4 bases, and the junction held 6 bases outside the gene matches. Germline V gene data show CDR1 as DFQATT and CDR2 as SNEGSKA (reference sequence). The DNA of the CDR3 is TGCAGTGCAGGTCGGGACAGGGTCACTGAAGCTTTCTTT. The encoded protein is CSAGRDRVTEAFF.

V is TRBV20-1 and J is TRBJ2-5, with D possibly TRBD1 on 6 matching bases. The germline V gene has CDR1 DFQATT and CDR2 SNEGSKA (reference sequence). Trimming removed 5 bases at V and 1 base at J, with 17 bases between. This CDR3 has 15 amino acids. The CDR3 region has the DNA TGCAGTGCTCCCGCCCCCGACAGGCCCCAAGAGACCCAGTACTTC. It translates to CSAPAPDRPQETQYF.

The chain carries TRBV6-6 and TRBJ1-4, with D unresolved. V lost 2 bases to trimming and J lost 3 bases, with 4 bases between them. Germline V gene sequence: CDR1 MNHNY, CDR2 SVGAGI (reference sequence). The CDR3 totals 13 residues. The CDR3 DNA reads TGTGCCAGCAGTTACCGGGCTAATGAAAAACTGTTTTTT. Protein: CASSYRANEKLFF.

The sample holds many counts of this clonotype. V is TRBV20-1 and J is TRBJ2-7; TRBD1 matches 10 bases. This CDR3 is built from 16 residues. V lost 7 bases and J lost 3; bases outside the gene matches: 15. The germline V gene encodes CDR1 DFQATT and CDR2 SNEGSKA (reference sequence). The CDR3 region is CSVSRGWDRGNYEQYF. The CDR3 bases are TGCAGTGTTAGCCGGGGCTGGGACAGGGGCAACTACGAGCAGTACTTC.

CDR3 residues: CASSSLAEGEAFF. The DNA for the CDR3 is TGTGCCAGCAGTTCGTTGGCAGAGGGTGAAGCTTTCTTT. The chain carries TRBV12-3 or TRBV12-4 and TRBJ1-1; D is unresolved. Trimming left V 4 bases short and J 7 bases short, with 13 bases between. This CDR3 is built from 13 residues.

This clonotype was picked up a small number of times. CDR3 amino acids: CASSQDREAYGYTF. CDR3 bases: TGCGCCAGCAGCCAAGATCGGGAGGCCTATGGCTACACCTTC. The chain links TRBV4-3 to TRBJ1-2; D is unresolved. CDR3 length: 14 amino acids. Germline V gene sequence: CDR1 LGHNA, CDR2 YSLEER. V was trimmed by 0 bases and J by 4 bases, leaving 9 bases between them.

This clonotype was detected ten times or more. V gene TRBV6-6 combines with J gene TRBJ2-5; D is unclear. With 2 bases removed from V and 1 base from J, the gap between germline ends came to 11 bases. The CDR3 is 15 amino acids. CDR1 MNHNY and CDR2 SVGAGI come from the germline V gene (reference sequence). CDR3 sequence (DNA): TGTGCCAGCAGTTACAGTGGCAGCCTCCAAGAGACCCAGTACTTC. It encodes CASSYSGSLQETQYF.

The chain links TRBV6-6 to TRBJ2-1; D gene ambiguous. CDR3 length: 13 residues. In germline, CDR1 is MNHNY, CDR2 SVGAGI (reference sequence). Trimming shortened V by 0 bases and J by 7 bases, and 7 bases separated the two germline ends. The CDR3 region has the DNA TGTGCCAGCAGTTACTCGCCGACGAATGAGCAGTTCTTC. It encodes CASSYSPTNEQFF.

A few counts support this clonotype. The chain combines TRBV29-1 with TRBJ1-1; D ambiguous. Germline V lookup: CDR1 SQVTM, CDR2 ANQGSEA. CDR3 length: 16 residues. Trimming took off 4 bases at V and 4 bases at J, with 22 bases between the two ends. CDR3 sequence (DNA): TGCAGCGTTGTATCTCTGACCCGTAATAGAGGCACTGAAGCTTTCTTT. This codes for CSVVSLTRNRGTEAFF.

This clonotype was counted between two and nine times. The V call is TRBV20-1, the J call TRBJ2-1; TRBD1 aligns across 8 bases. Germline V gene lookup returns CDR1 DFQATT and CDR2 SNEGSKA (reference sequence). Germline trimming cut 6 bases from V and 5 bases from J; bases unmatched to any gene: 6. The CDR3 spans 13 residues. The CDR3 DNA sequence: TGCAGTGCCCCCGGACAGGGTAACAATGAGCAGTTCTTC. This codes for CSAPGQGNNEQFF.

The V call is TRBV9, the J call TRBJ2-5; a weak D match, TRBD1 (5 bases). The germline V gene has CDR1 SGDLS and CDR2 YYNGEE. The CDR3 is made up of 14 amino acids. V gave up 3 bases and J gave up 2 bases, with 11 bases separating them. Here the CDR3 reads CASSARQSQETQYF. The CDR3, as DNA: TGTGCCAGCAGCGCCCGACAGTCACAAGAGACCCAGTACTTC.

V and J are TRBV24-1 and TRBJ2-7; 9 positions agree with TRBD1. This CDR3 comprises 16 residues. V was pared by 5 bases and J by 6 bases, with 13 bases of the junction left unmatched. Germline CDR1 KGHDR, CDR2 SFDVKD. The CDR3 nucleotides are TGTGCCACCAGTGGGCCGACCGGGACAGGGTTATCCGAGCAGTACTTC. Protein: CATSGPTGTGLSEQYF.

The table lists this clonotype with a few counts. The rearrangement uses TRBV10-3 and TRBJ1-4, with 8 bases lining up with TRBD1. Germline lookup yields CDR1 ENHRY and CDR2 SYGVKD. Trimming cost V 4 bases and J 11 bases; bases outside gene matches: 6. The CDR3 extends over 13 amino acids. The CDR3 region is CAISGGQGEKLFF. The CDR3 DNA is TGTGCCATCAGTGGAGGACAGGGTGAGAAACTGTTTTTT.